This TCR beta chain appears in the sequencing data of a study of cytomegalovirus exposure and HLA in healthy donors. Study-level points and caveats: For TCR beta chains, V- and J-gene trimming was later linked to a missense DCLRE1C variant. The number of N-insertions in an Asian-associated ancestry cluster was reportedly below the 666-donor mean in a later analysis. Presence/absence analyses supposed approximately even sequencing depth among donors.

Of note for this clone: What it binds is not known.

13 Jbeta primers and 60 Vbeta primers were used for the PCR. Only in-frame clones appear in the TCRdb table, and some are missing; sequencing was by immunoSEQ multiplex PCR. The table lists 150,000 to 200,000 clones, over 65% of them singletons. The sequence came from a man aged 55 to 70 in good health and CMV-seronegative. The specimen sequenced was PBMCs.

The DNA for the CDR3 is TGTGCCAGCAGTGTCGAGACCGGGACAGGGATTAATCAGCCCCAGCATTTT. It encodes CASSVETGTGINQPQHF. The V call is TRBV2, the J call TRBJ1-5; 9 positions match TRBD1. The germline CDR1 and CDR2 sequences are SNHLY and FYNNEI. The length of the CDR3 is 17 residues. V gave up 4 bases and J gave up 4 bases; unmatched junction bases: 11.